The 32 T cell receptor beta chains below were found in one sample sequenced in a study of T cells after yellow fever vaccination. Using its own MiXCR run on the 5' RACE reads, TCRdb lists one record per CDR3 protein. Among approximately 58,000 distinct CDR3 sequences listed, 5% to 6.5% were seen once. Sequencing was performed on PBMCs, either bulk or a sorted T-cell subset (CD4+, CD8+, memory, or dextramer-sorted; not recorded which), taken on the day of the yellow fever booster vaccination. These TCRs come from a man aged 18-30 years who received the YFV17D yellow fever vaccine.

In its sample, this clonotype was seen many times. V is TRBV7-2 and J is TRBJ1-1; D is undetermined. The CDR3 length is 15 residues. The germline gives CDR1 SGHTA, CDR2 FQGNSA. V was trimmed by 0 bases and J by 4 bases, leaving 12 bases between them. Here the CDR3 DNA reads TGTGCCAGCAGCTTAGCGCTTAACGGAGGCACTGAAGCTTTCTTT. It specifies CASSLALNGGTEAFF.

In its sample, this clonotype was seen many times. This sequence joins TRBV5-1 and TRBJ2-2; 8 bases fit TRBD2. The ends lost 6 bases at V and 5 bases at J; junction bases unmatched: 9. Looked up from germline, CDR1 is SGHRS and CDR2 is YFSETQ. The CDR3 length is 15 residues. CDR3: CASTSGTRSTGELFF. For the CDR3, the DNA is TGCGCCAGCACCTCCGGGACTAGGTCGACCGGGGAGCTGTTTTTT. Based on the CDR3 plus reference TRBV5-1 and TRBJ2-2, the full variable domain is KAGVTQTPRYLIKTRGQQVTLSCSPISGHRSVSWYQQTPGQGLQFLFEYFSETQRNKGNFPGRFSGRQFSNSRSEMNVSTLELGDSALYLCASTSGTRSTGELFFGEGSRLTVL.

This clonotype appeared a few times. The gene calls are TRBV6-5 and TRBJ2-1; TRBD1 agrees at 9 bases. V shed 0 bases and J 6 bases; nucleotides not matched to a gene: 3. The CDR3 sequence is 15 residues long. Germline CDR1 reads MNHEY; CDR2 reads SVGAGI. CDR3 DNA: TGTGCCAGCAGTTACTCGGGGACAGGGATCAATGAGCAGTTCTTC. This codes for CASSYSGTGINEQFF.

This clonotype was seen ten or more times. The CDR3 DNA reads TGTGCCAGCGCACAGGGGTGGGCCACTGAAGCTTTCTTT. Amino acids: CASAQGWATEAFF. The chain uses TRBV18 and TRBJ1-1; 7 nucleotides agree with TRBD1. V was pared by 8 bases and J by 4 bases, with 7 bases of the junction left unmatched. This CDR3 is built from 13 residues. Germline CDR1 and CDR2: KGHSH and LQKENI.

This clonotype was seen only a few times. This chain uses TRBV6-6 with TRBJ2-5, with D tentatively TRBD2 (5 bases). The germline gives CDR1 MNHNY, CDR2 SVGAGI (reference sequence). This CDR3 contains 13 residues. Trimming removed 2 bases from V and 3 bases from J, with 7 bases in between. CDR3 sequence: CASSYEAEETQYF. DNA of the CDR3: TGTGCCAGCAGTTACGAAGCGGAAGAGACCCAGTACTTC.

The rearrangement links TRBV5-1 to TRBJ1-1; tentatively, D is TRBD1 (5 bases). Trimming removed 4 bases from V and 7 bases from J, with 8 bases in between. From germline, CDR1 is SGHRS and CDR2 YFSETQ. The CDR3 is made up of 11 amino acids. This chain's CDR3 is CASSRGGEAFF. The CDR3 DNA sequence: TGCGCCAGCAGCCGGGGGGGTGAAGCTTTCTTT.

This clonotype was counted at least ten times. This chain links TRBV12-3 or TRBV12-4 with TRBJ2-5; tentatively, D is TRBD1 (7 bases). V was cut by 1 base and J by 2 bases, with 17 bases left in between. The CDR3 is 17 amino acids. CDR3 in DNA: TGTGCCAGCAGTTTAGGGCAGGGGGTCGGGGGACAAGAGACCCAGTACTTC. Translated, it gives CASSLGQGVGGQETQYF.

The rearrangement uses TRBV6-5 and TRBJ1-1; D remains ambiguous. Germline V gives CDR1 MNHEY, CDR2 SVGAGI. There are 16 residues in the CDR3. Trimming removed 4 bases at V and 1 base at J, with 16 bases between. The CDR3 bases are TGTGCCAGCAGTTCCCTTTTACCCCAGCCGAACACTGAAGCTTTCTTT. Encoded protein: CASSSLLPQPNTEAFF.

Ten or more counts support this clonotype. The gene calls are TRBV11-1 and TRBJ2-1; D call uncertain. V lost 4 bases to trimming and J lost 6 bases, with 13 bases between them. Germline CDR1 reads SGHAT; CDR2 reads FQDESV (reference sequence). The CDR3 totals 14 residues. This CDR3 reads CASSSRSPGNEQFF. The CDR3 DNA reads TGTGCCAGCAGCTCAAGGTCCCCGGGCAATGAGCAGTTCTTC.

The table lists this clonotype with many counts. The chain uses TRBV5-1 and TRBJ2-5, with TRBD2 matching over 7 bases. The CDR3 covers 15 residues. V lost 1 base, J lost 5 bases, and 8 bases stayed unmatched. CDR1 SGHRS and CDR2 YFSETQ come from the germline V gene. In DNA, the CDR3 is TGCGCCAGCAGCTTGCTTGGACTAGTCGTCGAGACCCAGTACTTC. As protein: CASSLLGLVVETQYF.

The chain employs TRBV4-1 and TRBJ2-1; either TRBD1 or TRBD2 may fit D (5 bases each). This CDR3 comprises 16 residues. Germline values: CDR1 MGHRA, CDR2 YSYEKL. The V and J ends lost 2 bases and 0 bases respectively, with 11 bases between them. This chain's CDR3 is CASSQPGRRSYNEQFF. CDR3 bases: TGCGCCAGCAGCCAACCGGGACGCCGCTCCTACAATGAGCAGTTCTTC.

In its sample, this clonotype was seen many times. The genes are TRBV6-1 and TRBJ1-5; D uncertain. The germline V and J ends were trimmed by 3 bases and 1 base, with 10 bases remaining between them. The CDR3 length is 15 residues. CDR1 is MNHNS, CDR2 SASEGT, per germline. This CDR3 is CASSDRLGSNQPQHF. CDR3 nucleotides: TGTGCCAGCAGTGATCGTTTGGGAAGCAATCAGCCCCAGCATTTT.

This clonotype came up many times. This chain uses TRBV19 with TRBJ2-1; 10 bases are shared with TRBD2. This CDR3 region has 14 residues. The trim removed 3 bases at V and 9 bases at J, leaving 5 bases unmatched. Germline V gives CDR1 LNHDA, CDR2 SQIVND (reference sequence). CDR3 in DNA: TGTGCCAGTAGTATGAGCGGGGGGGCAGGTGAGCAGTTCTTC. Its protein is CASSMSGGAGEQFF.

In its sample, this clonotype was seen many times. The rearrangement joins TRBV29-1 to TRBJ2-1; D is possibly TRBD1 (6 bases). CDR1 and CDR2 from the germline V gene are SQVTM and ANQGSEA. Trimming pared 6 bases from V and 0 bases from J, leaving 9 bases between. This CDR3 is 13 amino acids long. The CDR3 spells CSVNRVSYNEQFF. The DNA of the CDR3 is TGCAGCGTAAACAGGGTCTCCTACAATGAGCAGTTCTTC.

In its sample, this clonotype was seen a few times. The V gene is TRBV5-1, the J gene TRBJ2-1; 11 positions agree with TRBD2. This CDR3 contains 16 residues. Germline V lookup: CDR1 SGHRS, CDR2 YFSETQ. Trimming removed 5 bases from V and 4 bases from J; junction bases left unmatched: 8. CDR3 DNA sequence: TGCGCCAGCAGTTCCGGGACTAGCGGACGGTACAATGAGCAGTTCTTC. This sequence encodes CASSSGTSGRYNEQFF.

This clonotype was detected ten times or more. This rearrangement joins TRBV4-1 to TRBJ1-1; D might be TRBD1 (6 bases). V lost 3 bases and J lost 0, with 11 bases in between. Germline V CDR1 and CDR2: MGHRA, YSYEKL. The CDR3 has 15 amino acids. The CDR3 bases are TGCGCCAGCAGCCACACCGGGACACTGAACACTGAAGCTTTCTTT. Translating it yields CASSHTGTLNTEAFF.

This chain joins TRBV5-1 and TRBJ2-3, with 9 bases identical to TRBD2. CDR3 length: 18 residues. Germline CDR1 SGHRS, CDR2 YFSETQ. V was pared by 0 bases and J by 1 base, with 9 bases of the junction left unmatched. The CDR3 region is CASSLEGTSLDGTDTQYF. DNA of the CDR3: TGCGCCAGCAGCTTGGAAGGGACTAGCCTCGACGGCACAGATACGCAGTATTTT.

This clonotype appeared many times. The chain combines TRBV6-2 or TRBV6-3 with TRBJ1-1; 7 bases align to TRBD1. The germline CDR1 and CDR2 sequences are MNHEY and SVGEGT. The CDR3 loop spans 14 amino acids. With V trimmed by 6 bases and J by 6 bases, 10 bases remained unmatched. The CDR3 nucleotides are TGTGCCAGCAGCCTACGACAGGGCGGCGCTGAAGCTTTCTTT. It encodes CASSLRQGGAEAFF.

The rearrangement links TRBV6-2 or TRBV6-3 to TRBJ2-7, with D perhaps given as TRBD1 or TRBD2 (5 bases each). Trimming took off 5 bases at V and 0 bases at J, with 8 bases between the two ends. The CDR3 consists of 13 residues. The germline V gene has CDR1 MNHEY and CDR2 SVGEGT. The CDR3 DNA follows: TGTGCCAGCAGTCGGGACCACTCCTACGAGCAGTACTTC. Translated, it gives CASSRDHSYEQYF.

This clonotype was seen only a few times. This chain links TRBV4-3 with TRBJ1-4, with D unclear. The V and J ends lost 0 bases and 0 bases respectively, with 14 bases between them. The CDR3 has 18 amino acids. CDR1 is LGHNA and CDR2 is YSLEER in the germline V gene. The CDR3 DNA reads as TGCGCCAGCAGCCAAGAGAAGGCCCAGATTGCAACTAATGAAAAACTGTTTTTT. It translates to CASSQEKAQIATNEKLFF.

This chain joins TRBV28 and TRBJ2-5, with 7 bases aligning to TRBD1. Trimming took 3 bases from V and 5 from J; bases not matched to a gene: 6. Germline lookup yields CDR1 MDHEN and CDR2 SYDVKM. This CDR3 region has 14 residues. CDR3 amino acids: CASSLPTGIETQYF. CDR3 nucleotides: TGTGCCAGCAGTTTGCCGACAGGGATCGAGACCCAGTACTTC. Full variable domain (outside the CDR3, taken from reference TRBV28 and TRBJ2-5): DVKVTQSSRYLVKRTGEKVFLECVQDMDHENMFWYRQDPGLGLRLIYFSYDVKMKEKGDIPEGYSVSREKKERFSLILESASTNQTSMYLCASSLPTGIETQYFGPGTRLLVL.

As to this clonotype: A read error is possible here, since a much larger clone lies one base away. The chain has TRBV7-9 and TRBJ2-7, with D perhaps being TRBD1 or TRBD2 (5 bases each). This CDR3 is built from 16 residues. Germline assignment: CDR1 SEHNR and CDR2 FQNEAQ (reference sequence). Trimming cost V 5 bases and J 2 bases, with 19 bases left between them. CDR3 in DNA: TGTGCCAGCAGCCTCCGTGGGGGTAGTAGCACCTACGAGCAGTACTTC. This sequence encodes CASSLRGGSSTYEQYF.

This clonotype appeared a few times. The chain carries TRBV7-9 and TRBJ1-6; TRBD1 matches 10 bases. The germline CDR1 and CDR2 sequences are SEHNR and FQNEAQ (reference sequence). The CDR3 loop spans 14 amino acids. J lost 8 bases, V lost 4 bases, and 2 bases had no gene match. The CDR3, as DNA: TGTGCCAGCAGCTCCGGGACAGGGGATTCACCCCTCCACTTT. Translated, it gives CASSSGTGDSPLHF.

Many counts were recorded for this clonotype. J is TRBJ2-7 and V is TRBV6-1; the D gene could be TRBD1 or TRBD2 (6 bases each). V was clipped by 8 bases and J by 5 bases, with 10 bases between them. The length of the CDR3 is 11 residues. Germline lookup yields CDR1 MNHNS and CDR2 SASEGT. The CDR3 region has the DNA TGTGCCAGCGGAAGGGGGGACGAGCAGTACGTC. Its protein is CASGRGDEQYV.

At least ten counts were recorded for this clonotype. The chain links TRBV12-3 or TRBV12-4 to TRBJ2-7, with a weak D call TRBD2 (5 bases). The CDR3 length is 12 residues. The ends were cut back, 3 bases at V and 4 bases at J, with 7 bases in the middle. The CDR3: CASSFGGYEQYF. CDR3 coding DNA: TGTGCCAGCAGTTTTGGCGGGTACGAGCAGTACTTC.

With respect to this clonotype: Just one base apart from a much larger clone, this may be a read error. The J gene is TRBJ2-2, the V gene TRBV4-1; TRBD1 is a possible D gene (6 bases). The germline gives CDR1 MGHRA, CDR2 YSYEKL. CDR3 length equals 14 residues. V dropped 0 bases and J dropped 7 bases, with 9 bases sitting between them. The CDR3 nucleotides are TGCGCCAGCAGCCAAGAATCAGGGGACGGGGAGCTGTTTTTT. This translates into CASSQESGDGELFF.

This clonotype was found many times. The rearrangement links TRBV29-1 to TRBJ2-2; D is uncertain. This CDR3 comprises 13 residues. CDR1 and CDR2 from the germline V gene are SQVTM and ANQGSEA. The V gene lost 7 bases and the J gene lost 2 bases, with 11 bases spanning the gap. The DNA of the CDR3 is TGCAGCGGCGAAGAGCACAACACCGGGGAGCTGTTTTTT. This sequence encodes CSGEEHNTGELFF.

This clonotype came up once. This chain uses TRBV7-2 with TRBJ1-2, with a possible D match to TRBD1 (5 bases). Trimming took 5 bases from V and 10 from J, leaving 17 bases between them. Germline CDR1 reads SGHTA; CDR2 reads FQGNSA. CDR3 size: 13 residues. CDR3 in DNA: TGTGCCAGCAGCCCTCCCGGAAGCAGGGACTACACCTTC. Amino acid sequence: CASSPPGSRDYTF.

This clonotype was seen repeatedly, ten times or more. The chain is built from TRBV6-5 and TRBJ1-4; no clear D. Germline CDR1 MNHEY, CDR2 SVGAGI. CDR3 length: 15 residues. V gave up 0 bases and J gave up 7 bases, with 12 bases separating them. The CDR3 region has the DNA TGTGCCAGCAGTTACTCCCGAACGATGGGTGAAAAACTGTTTTTT. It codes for CASSYSRTMGEKLFF.

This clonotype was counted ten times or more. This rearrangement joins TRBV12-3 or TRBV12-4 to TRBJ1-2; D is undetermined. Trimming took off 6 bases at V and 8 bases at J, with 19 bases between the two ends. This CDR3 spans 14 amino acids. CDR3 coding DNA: TGTGCCAGCAGCCTTCAGAGATCTTATGAGGGCTACACCTTC. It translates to CASSLQRSYEGYTF.

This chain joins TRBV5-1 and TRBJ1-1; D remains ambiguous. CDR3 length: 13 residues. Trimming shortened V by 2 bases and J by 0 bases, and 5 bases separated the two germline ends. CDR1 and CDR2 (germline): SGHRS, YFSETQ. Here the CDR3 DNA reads TGCGCCAGCAGCTTTTACGTGAACACTGAAGCTTTCTTT. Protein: CASSFYVNTEAFF.

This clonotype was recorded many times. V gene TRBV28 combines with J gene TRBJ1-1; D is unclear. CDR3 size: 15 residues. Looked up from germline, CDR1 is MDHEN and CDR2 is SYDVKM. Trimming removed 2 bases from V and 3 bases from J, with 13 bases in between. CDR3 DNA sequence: TGTGCCAGCAGTTTAGGCCAGTCCTCCTACACTGAAGCTTTCTTT. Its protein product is CASSLGQSSYTEAFF.